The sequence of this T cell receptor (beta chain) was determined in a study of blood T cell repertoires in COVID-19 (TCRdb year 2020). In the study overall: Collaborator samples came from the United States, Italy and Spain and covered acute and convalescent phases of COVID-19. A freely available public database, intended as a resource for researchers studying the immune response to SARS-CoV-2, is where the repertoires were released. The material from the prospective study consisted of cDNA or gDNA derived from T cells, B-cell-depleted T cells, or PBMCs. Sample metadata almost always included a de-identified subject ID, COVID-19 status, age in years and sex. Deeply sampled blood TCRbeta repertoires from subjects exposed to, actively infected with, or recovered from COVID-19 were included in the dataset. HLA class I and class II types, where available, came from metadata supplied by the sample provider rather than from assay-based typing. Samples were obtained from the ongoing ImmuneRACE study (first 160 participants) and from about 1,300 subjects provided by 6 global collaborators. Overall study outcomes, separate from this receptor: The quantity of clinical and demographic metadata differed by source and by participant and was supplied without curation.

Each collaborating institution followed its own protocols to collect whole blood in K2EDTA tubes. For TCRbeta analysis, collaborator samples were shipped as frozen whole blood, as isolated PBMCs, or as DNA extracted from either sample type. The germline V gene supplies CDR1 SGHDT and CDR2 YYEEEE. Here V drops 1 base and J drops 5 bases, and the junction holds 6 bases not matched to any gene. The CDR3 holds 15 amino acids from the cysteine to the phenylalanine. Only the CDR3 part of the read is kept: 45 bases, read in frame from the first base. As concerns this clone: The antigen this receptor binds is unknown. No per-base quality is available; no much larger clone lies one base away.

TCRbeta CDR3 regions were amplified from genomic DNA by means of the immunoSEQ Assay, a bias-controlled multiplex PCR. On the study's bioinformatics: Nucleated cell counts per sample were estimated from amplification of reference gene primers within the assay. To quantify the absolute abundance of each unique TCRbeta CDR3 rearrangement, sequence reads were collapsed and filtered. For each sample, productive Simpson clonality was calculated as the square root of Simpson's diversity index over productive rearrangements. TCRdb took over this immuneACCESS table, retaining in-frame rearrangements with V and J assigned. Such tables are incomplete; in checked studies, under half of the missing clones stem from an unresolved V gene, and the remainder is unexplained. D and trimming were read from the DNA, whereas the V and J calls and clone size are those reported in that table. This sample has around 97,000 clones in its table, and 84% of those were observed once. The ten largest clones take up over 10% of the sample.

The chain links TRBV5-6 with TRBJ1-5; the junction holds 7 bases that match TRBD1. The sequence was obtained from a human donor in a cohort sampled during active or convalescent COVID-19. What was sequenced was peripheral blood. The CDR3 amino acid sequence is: CASSLSRGHDQPQHF. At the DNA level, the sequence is TGTGCCAGCAGCTTGAGTAGGGGGCATGATCAGCCCCAGCATTTT.